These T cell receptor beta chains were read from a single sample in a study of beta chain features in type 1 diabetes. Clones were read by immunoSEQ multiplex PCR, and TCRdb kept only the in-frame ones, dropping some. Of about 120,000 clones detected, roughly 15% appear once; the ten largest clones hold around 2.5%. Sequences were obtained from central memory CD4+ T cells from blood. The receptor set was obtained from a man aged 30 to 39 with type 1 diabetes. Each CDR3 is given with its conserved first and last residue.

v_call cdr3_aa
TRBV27 CASSQQYRGTDTQYF
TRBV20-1 CSASRGNEQFF
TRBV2 CASSEIYGYTF
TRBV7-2 CASSPGGGNTGELFF
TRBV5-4 CASSSPGQGRETQYF
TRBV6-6 CASRRPRDYGYTF
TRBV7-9 CASPRDKYTGELFF
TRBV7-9 CASSSRIAAPGHSTDTQYF
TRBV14 CASSQVYGSTGELFF
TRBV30 CAWSVKAGGPGEQFF
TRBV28 CASSFGTSGPSTDTQYF
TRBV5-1 CASSLARDGKNNEQFF
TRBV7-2 CASSNRLAIGTDTQYF
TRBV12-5 CASGLGQRYNEQFF
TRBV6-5 CASSRAGGSYNEQFF
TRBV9 CASSAPSGITQYF
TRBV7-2 CASSPGTGRGANTEAFF
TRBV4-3 CASSQEGADTQYF
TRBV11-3 CASSSFDREAFF
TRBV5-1 CASSFGTSGGYNEQFF
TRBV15 CATSPDSNPGELFF
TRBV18 CASSPSGENTEAFF
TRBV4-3 CASSQDPDRIYNEQFF
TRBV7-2 CASSYGTDQLYF
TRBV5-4 CASSFRQGVDNEQFF
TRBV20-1 CSATEAQYF
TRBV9 CARSYQGASSYNEQFF
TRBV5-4 CASSLPGQVNSPLHF
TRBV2 CASINGGRETQYF
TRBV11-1 CASTQRDRGPEAFF
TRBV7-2 CASSLVAVWSSYEQYF
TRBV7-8 CASSLDGARAIQYF
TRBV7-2 CASSFKGSRNGYTF
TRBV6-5 CASSPRGEETQYF
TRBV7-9 CASRPTGGETQYF
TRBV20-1 CSAKGNEQFF
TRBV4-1 CASSQDTNYGYTF
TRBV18 CASVRTSGTDTQYF
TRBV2 CASTAGVLQETQYF
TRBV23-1 CASSQSPQGLDNGYEQYF
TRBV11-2 CASSPGYDDIQYF
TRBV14 CASSQVQGAGYGYTF
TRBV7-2 CASSSEGAIYEQYF
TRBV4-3 CASSQDFGNYGYTF
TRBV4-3 CASSQGKRGDYGYTF
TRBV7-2 CASSLKGQAYEQYF
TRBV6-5 CASSYPPNGLKTEAFF
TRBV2 CASSQGLGTEAFF